The 9 T cell receptor beta chains below were found in one sample sequenced in a study of blood T cell repertoires in COVID-19. TCRdb keeps only in-frame clones here, not all; method: immunoSEQ multiplex PCR. The data contain 430,000 or so clones, more than 75% of them singletons. Sequenced sample: PBMCs or T cells enriched from blood (not recorded which). These receptors were obtained from a woman in her 40s who had recovered from COVID-19.

The chain employs TRBV5-8 and TRBJ2-1; 10 positions match TRBD1. V was pared by 2 bases and J by 5 bases, with 7 bases of the junction left unmatched. This CDR3 is built from 16 residues. CDR1 and CDR2 from the germline V gene are SGHTS and YDEGEE. Here the CDR3 reads CASSFLLGQGNNEQFF. CDR3 DNA: TGTGCCAGCAGCTTTCTTCTGGGACAGGGGAACAATGAGCAGTTCTTC.

This sequence joins TRBV18 and TRBJ2-3; 8 bases are shared with TRBD2. The germline gives CDR1 KGHSH, CDR2 LQKENI. The CDR3 totals 16 residues. V shed 3 bases, J shed 0 bases, and the junction held 5 bases outside the gene matches. The CDR3 DNA reads TGTGCCAGCTCACCTTATAGCGGGGCTAGCACAGATACGCAGTATTTT. Translated, it gives CASSPYSGASTDTQYF.

This clone came up a few times. The rearrangement joins TRBV6-2 or TRBV6-3 to TRBJ2-1, with a weak D call TRBD1 (6 bases). Germline-derived CDR1 and CDR2 are MNHEY and SVGEGT. The length of the CDR3 is 13 residues. Trimming took 5 bases from V and 10 from J, leaving 15 bases between them. CDR3 DNA sequence: TGTGCCAGCAGTCGGCCAGGGGTGCGCGAGCAGTTCTTC. It is translated as CASSRPGVREQFF.

The rearrangement joins TRBV6-1 to TRBJ2-7; possible D gene TRBD1, 5 bases. CDR3 length: 17 amino acids. Trimming removed 0 bases from V and 2 bases from J, with 17 bases in between. Germline CDR1 MNHNS, CDR2 SASEGT. The CDR3 coding sequence is TGTGCCAGCAGTGAAGCGTCCTTACAGGCTCTTACCTACGAGCAGTACTTC. This sequence encodes CASSEASLQALTYEQYF.

This clone appeared once. The gene calls are TRBV27 and TRBJ1-3, with TRBD1 as a possible D gene (5 bases). CDR3 length equals 16 residues. V was shortened by 5 bases and J by 2 bases, with 16 bases between the two germline ends. CDR1 is MNHEY, CDR2 SMNVEV, per germline (reference sequence). The CDR3 protein is CASSPEREGTGNTIYF. The CDR3 coding sequence is TGTGCCAGCAGTCCTGAAAGGGAGGGGACTGGAAACACCATATATTTT.

The chain employs TRBV11-2 and TRBJ2-5; maybe TRBD1 (7 bases). Germline V CDR1 and CDR2: SGHAT, FQNNGV. The CDR3 spans 16 residues. The ends were cut back, 3 bases at V and 3 bases at J, with 17 bases in the middle. Here the CDR3 reads CASSFRGTVEEETQYF. Written as DNA, the CDR3 is TGTGCCAGCAGCTTCCGGGGGACAGTCGAGGAAGAGACCCAGTACTTC.

The chain couples TRBV11-3 to TRBJ1-1; 7 nucleotides align to TRBD1. J gave up 13 bases and V 4 bases, and 12 bases lay outside the gene matches. The CDR3 is made up of 13 amino acids. Germline loops: CDR1 SGHNT, CDR2 YENEEA. Written as DNA, the CDR3 is TGTGCCAGCAGCTCCGAAGGGGGACAGAAGAATTTCTTT. Amino acids: CASSSEGGQKNFF.

The V call is TRBV5-1, the J call TRBJ2-7, with a weak D call TRBD2 (5 bases). Trimming removed 0 bases from V and 0 bases from J, with 13 bases in between. The CDR3 consists of 16 residues. Germline V CDR1 and CDR2: SGHRS, YFSETQ. Here the CDR3 DNA reads TGCGCCAGCAGCTTGGCCGCGGGTTTTGGCTCCTACGAGCAGTACTTC. This sequence encodes CASSLAAGFGSYEQYF. Full variable domain (outside the CDR3, taken from reference TRBV5-1 and TRBJ2-7): KAGVTQTPRYLIKTRGQQVTLSCSPISGHRSVSWYQQTPGQGLQFLFEYFSETQRNKGNFPGRFSGRQFSNSRSEMNVSTLELGDSALYLCASSLAAGFGSYEQYFGPGTRLTVT.

The chain links TRBV7-6 to TRBJ1-5; 9 bases match TRBD1. V dropped 4 bases and J dropped 4; count of bases not matched to a gene: 5. This CDR3 has 15 residues. Germline CDR1 reads SGHVS; CDR2 reads FNYEAQ. The CDR3 nucleotides are TGTGCCAGCAGCTCCGGACAGGGGCCTAATCAGCCCCAGCATTTT. Protein product: CASSSGQGPNQPQHF. Full variable domain (remainder filled in from reference TRBV7-6 and TRBJ1-5): GAGVSQSPRYKVTKRGQDVALRCDPISGHVSLYWYRQALGQGPEFLTYFNYEAQQDKSGLPNDRFSAERPEGSISTLTIQRTEQRDSAMYRCASSSGQGPNQPQHFGDGTRLSIL.